One sample yielded the 9 T cell receptor beta chains listed below, sequenced in a study of blood T cell repertoires in COVID-19. The assay was immunoSEQ multiplex PCR, and TCRdb's table has in-frame clones only and misses some. The table includes 190,000 or so clones, approximately 86% detected once. Sequences were obtained from peripheral blood. These receptors all stem from a man aged 35-49 years with active or convalescent COVID-19.

V usage is TRBV7-2 and J usage is TRBJ1-3; D gene uncertain. The CDR3 is made up of 16 amino acids. V gave up 2 bases and J gave up 0 bases, with 11 bases separating them. Germline-derived CDR1 and CDR2 are SGHTA and FQGNSA. The CDR3 region is CASSLNSLSSGNTIYF. The CDR3, as DNA: TGTGCCAGCAGCTTAAACAGCCTGAGCTCTGGAAACACCATATATTTT.

This clone was seen only once. The rearrangement uses TRBV6-5 and TRBJ2-2; D possibly corresponds to TRBD1 (6 bases). Trimming cost V 6 bases and J 0 bases, with 8 bases left between them. The CDR3 spans 14 residues. The V gene's germline CDR1 is MNHEY and CDR2 SVGAGI. In nucleotides, the CDR3 is TGTGCCAGCAGGCAGGGGTCGAACACCGGGGAGCTGTTTTTT. It codes for CASRQGSNTGELFF.

The rearrangement links TRBV15 to TRBJ1-3; D not resolved. This CDR3 is 16 amino acids long. The ends were cut back, 0 bases at V and 3 bases at J, with 12 bases in the middle. From germline, CDR1 is LNHNV and CDR2 YYDKDF (reference sequence). The CDR3 is CATSRDPSGSGNTIYF. CDR3 coding DNA: TGTGCCACCAGCAGAGACCCCTCGGGGAGTGGAAACACCATATATTTT. Supplemented by reference TRBV15 and TRBJ1-3, the full variable domain reads DAMVIQNPRYQVTQFGKPVTLSCSQTLNHNVMYWYQQKSSQAPKLLFHYYDKDFNNEADTPDNFQSRRPNTSFCFLDIRSPGLGDTAMYLCATSRDPSGSGNTIYFGEGSWLTVV.

V and J are TRBV24-1 and TRBJ2-7, with D hard to call. The CDR3 is 13 residues long. Trimming removed 3 bases from V and 0 bases from J, with 5 bases in between. Germline V gives CDR1 KGHDR, CDR2 SFDVKD. This CDR3 is CATSDRSSYEQYF. In DNA form, the CDR3 reads TGTGCCACCAGTGATAGGAGCTCCTACGAGCAGTACTTC.

The chain employs TRBV5-4 and TRBJ2-7, with 9 positions matching TRBD1. The V segment lost 2 bases and the J segment 4 bases; nucleotides outside the gene matches: 7. This CDR3 spans 15 amino acids. Germline lookup yields CDR1 SGHNT and CDR2 YYREEE (reference sequence). CDR3 sequence (DNA): TGTGCCAGCAGCTTAAGGACAGGGACAGGGTACGAGCAGTACTTC. Its protein product is CASSLRTGTGYEQYF.

The CDR3 sequence is CASSAQGVELFF. The CDR3 coding sequence is TGTGCCAGCAGTGCACAGGGGGTAGAACTGTTTTTT. The V and J genes are TRBV28 and TRBJ1-4; 8 positions agree with TRBD1. The CDR3 has 12 amino acids. CDR1 and CDR2 from the germline V gene are MDHEN and SYDVKM. After removal of 5 bases from V and 12 bases from J, the junction contained 5 bases not matched to a gene. Supplemented by reference TRBV28 and TRBJ1-4, the full variable domain reads DVKVTQSSRYLVKRTGEKVFLECVQDMDHENMFWYRQDPGLGLRLIYFSYDVKMKEKGDIPEGYSVSREKKERFSLILESASTNQTSMYLCASSAQGVELFFGSGTQLSVL.

The CDR3 spells CASALGGVESGYTF. CDR3 nucleotides: TGTGCCAGCGCTTTAGGAGGGGTCGAGAGTGGCTACACCTTC. This chain uses TRBV19 with TRBJ1-2; perhaps TRBD1 as D (5 bases). The germline V gene has CDR1 LNHDA and CDR2 SQIVND (reference sequence). CDR3 length: 14 residues. V lost 9 bases, J lost 7 bases, and 21 bases lay in between.

This chain connects TRBV5-1 to TRBJ1-6; tentative D call: TRBD1 (5 bases). Germline V lookup: CDR1 SGHRS, CDR2 YFSETQ. The V gene lost 4 bases and the J gene lost 0 bases, with 17 bases spanning the gap. The CDR3 is 18 residues long. CDR3 sequence: CASSAQPDRRSYNSPLHF. In DNA form, the CDR3 reads TGCGCCAGCAGCGCACAACCCGACAGACGCTCCTATAATTCACCCCTCCACTTT.

The rearrangement joins TRBV3-1 (or the pseudogene TRBV3-2) to TRBJ1-6; D unresolved. This CDR3 contains 12 residues. Trimming removed 1 base at V and 10 bases at J, with 5 bases between. Looked up from germline, CDR1 is LGHDT and CDR2 is YNNKEL (reference sequence). The DNA of the CDR3 is TGTGCCAGCAGCCAAGCTCTATCACCCCTCCACTTT. The encoded protein is CASSQALSPLHF.